This entry is about one T cell receptor beta chain. Its antigen is as yet unknown. In TCRdb, the 5' RACE reads were re-called with MiXCR into one record per CDR3 protein. The table has approximately 300,000 distinct CDR3 sequences, approximately 11% seen once. The CDR3 covers 16 residues. Trimming took off 3 bases at V and 4 bases at J, with 19 bases between the two ends. From germline, CDR1 is SGHDT and CDR2 YYEEEE. The sample comes from a study of T cells after yellow fever vaccination. Study-level points and caveats: Re-detected after boosting: most primary clones, around 96% of CD4 and roughly 88% of CD8.

The sequencing used CD4+ T cells sorted from PBMCs, collected 45 days after the yellow fever booster vaccination. The sequence came from a man aged 18 to 29 who received the YFV17D yellow fever vaccine. The chain combines TRBV5-6 with TRBJ1-1, with unresolved D. As DNA, the CDR3 is TGTGCCAGCAGCTGGGTCTCATTGGGGAGGTCCACTGAAGCTTTCTTT. Its translation: CASSWVSLGRSTEAFF.